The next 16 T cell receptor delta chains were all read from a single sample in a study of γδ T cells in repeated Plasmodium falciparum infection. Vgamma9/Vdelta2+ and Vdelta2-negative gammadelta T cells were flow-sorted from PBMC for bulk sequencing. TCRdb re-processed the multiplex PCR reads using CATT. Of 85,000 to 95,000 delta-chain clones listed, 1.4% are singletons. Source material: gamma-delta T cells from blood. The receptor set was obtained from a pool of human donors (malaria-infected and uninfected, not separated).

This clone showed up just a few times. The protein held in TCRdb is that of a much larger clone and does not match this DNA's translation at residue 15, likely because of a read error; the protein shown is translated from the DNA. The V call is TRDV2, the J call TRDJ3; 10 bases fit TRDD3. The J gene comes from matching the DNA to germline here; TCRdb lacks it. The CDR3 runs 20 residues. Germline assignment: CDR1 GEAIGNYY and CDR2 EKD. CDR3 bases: TGTGCCTGTGACAGCTACTGGGGGATGCTGAGCTCCTGGGACGCCCGACAGATGTTTTTC. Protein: CACDSYWGMLSSWDARQMFF.

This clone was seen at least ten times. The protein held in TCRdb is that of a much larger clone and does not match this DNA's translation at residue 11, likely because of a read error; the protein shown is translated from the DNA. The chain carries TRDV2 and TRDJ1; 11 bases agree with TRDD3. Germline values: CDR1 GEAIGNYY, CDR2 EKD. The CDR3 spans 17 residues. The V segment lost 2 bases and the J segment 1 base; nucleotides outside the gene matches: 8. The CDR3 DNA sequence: TGTGCCTGTGACAGTTTACTGGGGGATATAGCCACCGATAAACTCATCTTT. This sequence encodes CACDSLLGDIATDKLIF.

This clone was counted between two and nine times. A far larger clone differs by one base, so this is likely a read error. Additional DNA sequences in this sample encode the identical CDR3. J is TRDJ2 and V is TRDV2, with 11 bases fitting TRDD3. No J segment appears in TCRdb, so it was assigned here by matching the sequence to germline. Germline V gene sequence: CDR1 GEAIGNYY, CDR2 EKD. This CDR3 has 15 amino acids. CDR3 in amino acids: CACDTLGDMTAQLFF. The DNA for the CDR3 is TGTGCCTGCGACACACTGGGGGATATGACAGCACAACTCTTCTTT.

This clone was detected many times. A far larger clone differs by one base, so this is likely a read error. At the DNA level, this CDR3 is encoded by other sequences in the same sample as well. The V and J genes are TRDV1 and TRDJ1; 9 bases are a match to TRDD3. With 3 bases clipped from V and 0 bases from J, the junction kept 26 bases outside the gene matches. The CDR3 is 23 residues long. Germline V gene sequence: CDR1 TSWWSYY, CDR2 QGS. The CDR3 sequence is CALGDPLGPTKSTGGLNTDKLIF. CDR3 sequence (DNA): TGTGCTCTTGGGGATCCGTTGGGTCCTACAAAGTCTACTGGGGGACTAAACACCGATAAACTCATCTTT.

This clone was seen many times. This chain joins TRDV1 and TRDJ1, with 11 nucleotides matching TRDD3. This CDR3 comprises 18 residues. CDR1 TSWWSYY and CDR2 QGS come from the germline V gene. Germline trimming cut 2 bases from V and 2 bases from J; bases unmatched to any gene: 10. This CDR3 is CALGESPPYWGITDKLIF. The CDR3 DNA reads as TGTGCTCTTGGGGAAAGTCCACCGTACTGGGGGATAACCGATAAACTCATCTTT.

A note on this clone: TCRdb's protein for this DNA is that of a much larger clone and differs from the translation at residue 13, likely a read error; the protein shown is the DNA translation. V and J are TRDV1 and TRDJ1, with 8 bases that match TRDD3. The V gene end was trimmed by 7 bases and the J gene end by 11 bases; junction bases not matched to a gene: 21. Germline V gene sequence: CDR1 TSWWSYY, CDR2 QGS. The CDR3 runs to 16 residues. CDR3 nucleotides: TGTGCTCTTGCCGTTCCTGTGACCTACTGGGGGTCCGATCTCATCTTT. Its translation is CALAVPVTYWGSDLIF.

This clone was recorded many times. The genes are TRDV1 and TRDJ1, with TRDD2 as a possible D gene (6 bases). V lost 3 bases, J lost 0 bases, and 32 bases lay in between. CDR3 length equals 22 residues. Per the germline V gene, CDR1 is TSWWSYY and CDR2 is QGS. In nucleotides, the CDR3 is TGTGCTCTTGGGGAGCCTTCGGTCCTACGAGTAGTGGGCCCAGGGTACACCGATAAACTCATCTTT. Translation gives CALGEPSVLRVVGPGYTDKLIF.

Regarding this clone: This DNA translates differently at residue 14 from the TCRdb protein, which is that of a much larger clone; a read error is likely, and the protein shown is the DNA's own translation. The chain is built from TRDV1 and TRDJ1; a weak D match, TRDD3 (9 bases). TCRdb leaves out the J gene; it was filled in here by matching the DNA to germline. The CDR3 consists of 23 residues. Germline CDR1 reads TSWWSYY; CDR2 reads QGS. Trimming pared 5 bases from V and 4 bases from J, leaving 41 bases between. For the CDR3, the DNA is TGTGCTCTTGGGTCTTCTTCCTACATAGGGTTGGGGGCTAGGGGATACGTCCGCGATAAACTCATCTTT. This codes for CALGSSSYIGLGARGYVRDKLIF.

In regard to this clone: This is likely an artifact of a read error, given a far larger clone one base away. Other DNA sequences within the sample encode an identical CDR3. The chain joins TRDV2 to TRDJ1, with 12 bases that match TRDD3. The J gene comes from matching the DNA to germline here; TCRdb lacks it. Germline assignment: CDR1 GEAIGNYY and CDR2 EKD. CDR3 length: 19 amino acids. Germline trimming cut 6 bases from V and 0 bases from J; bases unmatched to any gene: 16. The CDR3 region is CACPSSTGGYTPYTDKLIF. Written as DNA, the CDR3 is TGTGCCTGTCCCTCTTCCACTGGGGGATACACGCCCTACACCGATAAACTCATCTTT.

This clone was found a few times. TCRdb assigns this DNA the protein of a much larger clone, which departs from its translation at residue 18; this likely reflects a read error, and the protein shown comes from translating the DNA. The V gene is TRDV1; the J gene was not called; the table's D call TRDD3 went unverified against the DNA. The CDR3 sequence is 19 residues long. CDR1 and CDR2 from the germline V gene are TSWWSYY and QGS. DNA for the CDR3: TGTGCTCTTGGGGAACTAGGACCTTCTTTACTGGGGGATAAGCATAAACTCACCTTT. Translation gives CALGELGPSLLGDKHKLTF.

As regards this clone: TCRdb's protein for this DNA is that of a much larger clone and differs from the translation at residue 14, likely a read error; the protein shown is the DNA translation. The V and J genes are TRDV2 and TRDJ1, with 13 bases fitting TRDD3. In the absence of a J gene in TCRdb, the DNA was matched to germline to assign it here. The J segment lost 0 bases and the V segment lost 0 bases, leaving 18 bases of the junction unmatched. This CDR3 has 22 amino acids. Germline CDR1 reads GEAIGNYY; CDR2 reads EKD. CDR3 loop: CACDTALRSTGGYEEDTDKLIF. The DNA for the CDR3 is TGTGCCTGTGACACCGCTCTACGTTCCACTGGGGGATACGAGGAGGACACCGATAAACTCATCTTT.

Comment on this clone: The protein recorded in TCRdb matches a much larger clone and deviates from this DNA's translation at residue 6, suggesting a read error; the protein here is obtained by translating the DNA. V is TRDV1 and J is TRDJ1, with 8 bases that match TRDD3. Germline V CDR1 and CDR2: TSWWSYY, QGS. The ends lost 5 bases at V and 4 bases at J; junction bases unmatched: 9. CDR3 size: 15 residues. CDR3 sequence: CALGFHWGYSDKLIF. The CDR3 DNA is TGTGCTCTTGGGTTTCACTGGGGATACAGCGATAAACTCATCTTT.

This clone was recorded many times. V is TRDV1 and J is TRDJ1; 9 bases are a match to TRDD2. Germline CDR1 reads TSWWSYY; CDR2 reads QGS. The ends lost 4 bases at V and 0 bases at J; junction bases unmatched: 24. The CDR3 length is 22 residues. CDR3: CALGGPAFLHGKITAYTDKLIF. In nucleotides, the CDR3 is TGTGCTCTTGGGGGCCCCGCCTTCCTACATGGGAAGATAACTGCGTACACCGATAAACTCATCTTT.

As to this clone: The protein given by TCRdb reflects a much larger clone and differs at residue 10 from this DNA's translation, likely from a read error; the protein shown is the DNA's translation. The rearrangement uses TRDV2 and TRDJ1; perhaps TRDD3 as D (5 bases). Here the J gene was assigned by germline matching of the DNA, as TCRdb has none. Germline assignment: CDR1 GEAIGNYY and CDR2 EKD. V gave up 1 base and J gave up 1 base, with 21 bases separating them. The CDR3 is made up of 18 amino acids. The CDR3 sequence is CACDTSSRGVRRTDKLIF. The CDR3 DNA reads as TGTGCCTGTGACACATCTAGCCGGGGGGTACGCCGCACCGATAAACTCATCTTT.

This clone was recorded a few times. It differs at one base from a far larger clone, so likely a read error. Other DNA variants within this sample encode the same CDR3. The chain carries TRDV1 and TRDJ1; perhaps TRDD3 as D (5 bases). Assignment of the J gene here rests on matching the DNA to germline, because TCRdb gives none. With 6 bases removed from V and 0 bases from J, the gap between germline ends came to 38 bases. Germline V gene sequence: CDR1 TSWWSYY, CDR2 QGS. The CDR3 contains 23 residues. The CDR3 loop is CALGLNLEVGTLHEGGYTDKLIF. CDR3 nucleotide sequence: TGTGCTCTTGGCCTCAACCTGGAGGTTGGGACTCTTCACGAGGGGGGCTACACCGATAAACTCATCTTT.

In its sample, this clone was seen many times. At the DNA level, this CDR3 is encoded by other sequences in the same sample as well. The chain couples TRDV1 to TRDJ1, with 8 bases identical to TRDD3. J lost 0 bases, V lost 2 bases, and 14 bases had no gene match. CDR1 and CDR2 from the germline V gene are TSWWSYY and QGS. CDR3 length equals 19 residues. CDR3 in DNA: TGTGCTCTTGGGGAAACTCTCCAACTGGGGGGCCTGTACACCGATAAACTCATCTTT. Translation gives CALGETLQLGGLYTDKLIF.